The following is a T cell receptor (beta chain) sequence with its context. Its antigen is currently not known. The record has no base qualities; no much larger clone is one base away. The sample comes from a study of blood T cells in healthy people across ages (dated by TCRdb to the mid-2010s). At the level of the whole study: In model experiments, roughly one uniquely barcoded TCR beta cDNA molecule per two T cells was captured by template switching. To track age-related changes in TCR beta repertoire diversity, the study relied on deep sequencing normalized with unique cDNA molecular identifiers. The donors were divided into four age groups: young (average 16 years), middle-aged (roughly 40), aged (62) and long-lived (about 90). To avoid experimental bias, donors of different ages were spread randomly across the sequencing lanes. Two additional independent replicas of 1 million unique cDNA reads from the same blood draw were analyzed for two donors (one aged 18 to 30 and one aged 80 or older). Paper-wide results and their limitations: As age increased, observed TCR beta diversity per million T cells dropped in a roughly linear way, and a significant reduction was already evident by age 40. Compared with the aged group, more naive CD4+ T cells, fewer expanded clones and increased TCR diversity were shown by the long-lived group, suggesting age selection. Estimates of total diversity based on one million sequenced T cells were considered lower bounds and underestimates. Observed TCR beta diversity correlated strongly with the percentage of naive T cells measured by flow cytometry. The CMV infection status of donors was not known, potentially confounding age-related changes in expanded clonotypes. Conclusive comparison of naive and antigen-experienced compartments was prevented by the profiling of bulk unsorted PBMCs.

Trimming costs V 0 bases and J 6 bases, and their ends lie 9 bases apart. In the germline V gene, CDR1 corresponds to MGHRA and CDR2 to YSYEKL. Inclusive of the bounding cysteine and phenylalanine, the CDR3 is 14 residues long. The read is trimmed to its CDR3 DNA, 42 bases read in frame from base 1. The library was generated by 5' RACE. Sequencing took place on an Illumina HiSeq 2500. A second PCR of roughly 7 to 11 cycles was performed with a sample-barcoded 5' primer and a J-beta primer mix. Each TCR beta cDNA molecule received a unique molecular identifier from a template-switch 5' adaptor carrying 12 random nucleotides. At least 2.5 million CDR3-containing paired-end reads were obtained from each sample. First-strand cDNA synthesis was performed from all RNA using the Mint cDNA synthesis kit, with priming by a TRBC-specific oligonucleotide. Following uracil-DNA glycosylase treatment, a first 18-cycle PCR with universal primers M1SS and BC2_uni_R was performed on all cDNA. Per the original workflow: For normalization, 1 million high-quality reads, each with a distinct molecular identifier, were randomly selected from each sample. Reads sharing molecular identifiers were discarded rather than binned into consensus sequences. MiTCR, set to a Q25 quality threshold and the strictest error-elimination algorithm, was used for CDR3 identification, clonotype clustering and error correction. A nonparametric unseen species model with Euler transformation was used to estimate lower-bound total TCR beta diversity. TCRdb applied fastp at Q25 and MiXCR to the public reads, then kept only in-frame beta chains. Every CDR3 protein is listed once, alongside the most common genes and DNA of its rows. TCRdb's processing, not the authors', yielded these V and J calls. The sample yields approximately 690,000 distinct CDR3 sequences; about 53% were counted once. Of the sample, over 30% falls within the top ten clones.

Systemically healthy Caucasian individuals from Russia, 35 to 50 in total and aged roughly 6 to 100 years, were included as donors. Each donor gave ten milliliters of peripheral blood, collected into EDTA-treated Vacutainer tubes. PBMCs were isolated by Ficoll-Paque density-gradient centrifugation, with at least 7 million obtained per sample. Trizol reagent was used to extract total RNA from the PBMCs, yielding at least 6 micrograms per sample. For every donor, flow cytometry on a PBMC aliquot measured the percentage of naive CD45RAhigh/CD27high T cells. This chain is built from TRBV4-1 and TRBJ2-1; the D gene cannot be resolved reliably. This TCR came from a man aged 55-75 years in good health. What was sequenced was blood. The nucleotides read TGCGCCAGCAGCCAAGATACCCTCGGCAATGAGCAGTTCTTC. Translated, it gives CASSQDTLGNEQFF.